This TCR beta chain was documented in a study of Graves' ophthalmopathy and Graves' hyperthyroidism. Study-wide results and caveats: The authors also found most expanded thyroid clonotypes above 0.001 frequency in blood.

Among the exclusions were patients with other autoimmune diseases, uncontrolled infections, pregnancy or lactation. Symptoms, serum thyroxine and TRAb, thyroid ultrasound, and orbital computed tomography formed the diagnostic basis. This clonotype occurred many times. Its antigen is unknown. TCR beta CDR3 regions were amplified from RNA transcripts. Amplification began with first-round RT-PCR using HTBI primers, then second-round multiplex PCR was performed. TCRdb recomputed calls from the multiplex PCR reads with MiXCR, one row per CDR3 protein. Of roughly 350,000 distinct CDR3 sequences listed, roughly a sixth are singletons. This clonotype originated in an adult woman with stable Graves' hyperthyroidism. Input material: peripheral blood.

The CDR3 is CASSPWGREDNEQYF. The CDR3 coding sequence is TGTGCCAGCAGCCCTTGGGGGCGGGAGGACAACGAGCAGTACTTC. The rearrangement uses TRBV9 and TRBJ2-7; 8 nucleotides align to TRBD2. Germline values: CDR1 SGDLS, CDR2 YYNGEE. Unmatched junction bases numbered 11, after V lost 4 bases and J lost 5 bases. The CDR3 length is 15 residues. Variable domain in full (rest from reference TRBV9 and TRBJ2-7): DSGVTQTPKHLITATGQRVTLRCSPRSGDLSVYWYQQSLDQGLQFLIQYYNGEERAKGNILERFSAQQFPDLHSELNLSSLELGDSALYFCASSPWGREDNEQYFGPGTRLTVT.